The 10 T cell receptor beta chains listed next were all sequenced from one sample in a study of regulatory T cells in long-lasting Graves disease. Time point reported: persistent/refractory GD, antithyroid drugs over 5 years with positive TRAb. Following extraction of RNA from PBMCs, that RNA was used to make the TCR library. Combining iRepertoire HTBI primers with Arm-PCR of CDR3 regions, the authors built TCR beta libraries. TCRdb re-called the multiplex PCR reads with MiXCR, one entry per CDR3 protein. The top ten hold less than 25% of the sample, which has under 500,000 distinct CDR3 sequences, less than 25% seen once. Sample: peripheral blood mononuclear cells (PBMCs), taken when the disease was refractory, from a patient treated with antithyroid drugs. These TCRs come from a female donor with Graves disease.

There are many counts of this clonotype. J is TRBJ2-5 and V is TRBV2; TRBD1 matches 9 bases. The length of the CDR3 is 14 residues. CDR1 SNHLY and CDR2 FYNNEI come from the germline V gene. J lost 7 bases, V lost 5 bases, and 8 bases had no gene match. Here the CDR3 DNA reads TGTGCCAGCAGTCTGGAACAGGGGGCCGTGACCCAGTACTTC. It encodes CASSLEQGAVTQYF.

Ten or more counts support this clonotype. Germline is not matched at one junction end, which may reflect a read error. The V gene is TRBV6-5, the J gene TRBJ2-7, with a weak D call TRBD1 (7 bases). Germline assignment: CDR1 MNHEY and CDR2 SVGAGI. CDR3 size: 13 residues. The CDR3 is CASSYGLAAGQHF. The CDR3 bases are TGTGCCAGCAGTTACGGACTGGCCGCGGGACAGCACTTC.

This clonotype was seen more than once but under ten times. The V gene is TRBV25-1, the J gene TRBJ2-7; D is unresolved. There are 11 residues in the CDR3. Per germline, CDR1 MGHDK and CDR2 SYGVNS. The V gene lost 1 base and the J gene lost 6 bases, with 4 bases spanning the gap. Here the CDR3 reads CASSEFLEQYF. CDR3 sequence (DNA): TGTGCCAGCAGTGAATTTCTCGAGCAGTACTTC.

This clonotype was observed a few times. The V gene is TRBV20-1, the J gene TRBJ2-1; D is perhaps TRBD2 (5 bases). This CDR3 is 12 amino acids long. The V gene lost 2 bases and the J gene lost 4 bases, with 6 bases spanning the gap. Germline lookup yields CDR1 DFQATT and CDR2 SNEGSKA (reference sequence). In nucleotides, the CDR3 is TGCAGTGCTAGAAGCGGTTACAATGAGCAGTTCTTC. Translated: CSARSGYNEQFF.

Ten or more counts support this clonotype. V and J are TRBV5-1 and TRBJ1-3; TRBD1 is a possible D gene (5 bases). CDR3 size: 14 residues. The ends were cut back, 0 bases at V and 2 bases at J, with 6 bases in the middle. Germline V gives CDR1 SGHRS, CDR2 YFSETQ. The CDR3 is CASSLGTTGNTIYF. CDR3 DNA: TGCGCCAGCAGCTTGGGGACAACTGGAAACACCATATATTTT.

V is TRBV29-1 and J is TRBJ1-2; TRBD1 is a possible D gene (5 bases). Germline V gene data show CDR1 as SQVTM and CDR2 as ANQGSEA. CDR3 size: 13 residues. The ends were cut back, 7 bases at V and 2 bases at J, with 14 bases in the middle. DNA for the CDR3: TGCAGCGACACGGACAAGACGAACTATGGCTACACCTTC. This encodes CSDTDKTNYGYTF.

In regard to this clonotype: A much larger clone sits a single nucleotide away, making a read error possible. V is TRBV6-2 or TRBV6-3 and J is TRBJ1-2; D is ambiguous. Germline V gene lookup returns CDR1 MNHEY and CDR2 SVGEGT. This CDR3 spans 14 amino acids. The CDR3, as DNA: TGTGCCTGCAGTTACTTGGGGATAACAAGGGGCTACACCTTC. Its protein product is CACSYLGITRGYTF.

This CDR3 is CSARVRGQVEAFF. CDR3 coding DNA: TGCAGTGCTAGAGTGAGGGGCCAGGTTGAAGCTTTCTTT. The rearrangement joins TRBV20-1 to TRBJ1-1; D possibly corresponds to TRBD1 (5 bases). The length of the CDR3 is 13 residues. V lost 1 base and J 7 bases, leaving 13 bases between the germline ends. The germline gives CDR1 DFQATT, CDR2 SNEGSKA (reference sequence).

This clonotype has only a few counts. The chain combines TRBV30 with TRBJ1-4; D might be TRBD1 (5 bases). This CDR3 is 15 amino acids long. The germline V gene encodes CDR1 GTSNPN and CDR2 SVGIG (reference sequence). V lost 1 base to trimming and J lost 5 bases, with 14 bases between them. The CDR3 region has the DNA TGTGCCTGGAGTGCAATTCCCCAGGGAAATGAAAAACTGTTTTTT. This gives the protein CAWSAIPQGNEKLFF.

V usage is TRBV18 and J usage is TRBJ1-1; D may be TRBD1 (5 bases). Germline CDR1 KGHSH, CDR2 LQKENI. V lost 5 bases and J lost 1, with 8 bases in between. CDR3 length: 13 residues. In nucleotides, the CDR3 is TGTGCCAGCTCAATTACAGGGAACACTGAAGCTTTCTTT. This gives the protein CASSITGNTEAFF.